The 32 T cell receptor beta chains given below trace back to one sample, sequenced in a study of cytotoxic CD8 clonotypes in ibrutinib-treated CLL. Assay: immunoSEQ multiplex PCR; the TCRdb copy retains only in-frame clones and omits some. Of some 300,000 clones listed, roughly 80% were seen once; the top ten hold approximately 7%. This specimen consisted of PBMCs, obtained before ibrutinib treatment. The receptor set was obtained from a human donor with chronic lymphocytic leukemia.

The table lists this clone with a few counts. The chain links TRBV5-1 to TRBJ1-4; D unresolved. The V end was cut by 0 bases, the J end by 5 bases, with 5 bases between. The germline CDR1 and CDR2 sequences are SGHRS and YFSETQ. The CDR3 length is 13 residues. This CDR3 reads CASSLAGNEKLFF. CDR3 nucleotides: TGCGCCAGCAGCTTGGCTGGGAATGAAAAACTGTTTTTT.

This sequence joins TRBV6-6 and TRBJ1-5; a weak D match, TRBD1 (6 bases). V dropped 6 bases and J dropped 3 bases, with 18 bases sitting between them. Per germline, CDR1 MNHNY and CDR2 SVGAGI (reference sequence). The CDR3 has 16 amino acids. The CDR3 bases are TGTGCCAGCAGATCCCACAGGGATCTCCCCAATCAGCCCCAGCATTTT. Protein sequence: CASRSHRDLPNQPQHF.

This chain joins TRBV5-8 and TRBJ2-5, with D uncertain. CDR1 and CDR2 from the germline V gene are SGHTS and YDEGEE. This CDR3 has 13 amino acids. The V gene lost 0 bases and the J gene lost 3 bases, with 6 bases spanning the gap. The CDR3 reads CASSLAWEETQYF. The CDR3 DNA reads TGTGCCAGCAGCTTGGCCTGGGAAGAGACCCAGTACTTC.

J is TRBJ2-2 and V is TRBV27; 7 positions agree with TRBD2. Germline CDR1 MNHEY, CDR2 SMNVEV (reference sequence). Losses at the gene ends were 4 bases for V and 0 bases for J; bases not matched to a gene: 8. The CDR3 is 17 residues long. CDR3 sequence: CASSSPGLAANTGELFF. CDR3 in DNA: TGTGCCAGCAGTTCCCCTGGCCTAGCGGCGAACACCGGGGAGCTGTTTTTT.

This chain uses TRBV7-2 with TRBJ2-2; maybe TRBD1 (5 bases). Between the trimmed V and J ends, which lost 2 bases and 5 bases, there was a span of 9 bases. Per germline, CDR1 SGHTA and CDR2 FQGNSA. The CDR3 is 14 amino acids. Here the CDR3 DNA reads TGTGCCAGCAGCTTAAGGACAATTACCGGGGAGCTGTTTTTT. Protein product: CASSLRTITGELFF. The variable domain in full, with the rest retrieved from reference TRBV7-2 and TRBJ2-2, is GAGVSQSPSNKVTEKGKDVELRCDPISGHTALYWYRQSLGQGLEFLIYFQGNSAPDKSGLPSDRFSAERTGGSVSTLTIQRTQQEDSAVYLCASSLRTITGELFFGEGSRLTVL.

The rearrangement joins TRBV10-3 to TRBJ2-7, with D hard to call. The V end lost 5 bases, the J end lost 0 bases, and 11 bases lay between the germline ends. This CDR3 has 14 amino acids. Germline CDR1 reads ENHRY; CDR2 reads SYGVKD. The CDR3 region has the DNA TGTGCCATCAGTCGTTTGGACGGCTCCTACGAGCAGTACTTC. Its translation is CAISRLDGSYEQYF.

CDR3 sequence: CASSLGQLSLYGYTF. The CDR3 DNA reads as TGTGCCAGCAGCTTGGGACAGCTAAGTCTCTATGGCTACACCTTC. This rearrangement joins TRBV7-9 to TRBJ1-2; 7 bases line up with TRBD1. This CDR3 has 15 residues. V gave up 3 bases and J gave up 4 bases; unmatched junction bases: 8. The germline CDR1 and CDR2 sequences are SEHNR and FQNEAQ (reference sequence).

This clone was picked up one time. The chain combines TRBV6-6 with TRBJ1-1, with D possibly matching TRBD1 (5 bases). Germline CDR1 is MNHNY and CDR2 is SVGAGI (reference sequence). V dropped 4 bases and J dropped 10 bases, with 10 bases sitting between them. This CDR3 spans 11 amino acids. CDR3 bases: TGTGCCAGCAGTTGGGACTTTCGAGCTTTCTTT. This translates into CASSWDFRAFF.

The chain recombines TRBV25-1 with TRBJ1-2; 7 positions agree with TRBD1. The CDR3 consists of 15 residues. V lost 5 bases and J lost 3; bases outside the gene matches: 9. Germline assignment: CDR1 MGHDK and CDR2 SYGVNS. The CDR3 sequence: CASSPRTGAHYGYTF. Written as DNA, the CDR3 is TGTGCCAGCAGTCCTCGGACAGGAGCCCACTATGGCTACACCTTC.

In nucleotides, the CDR3 is TGTGCCAGCAAGGAAGGGACAGGGTACTACGAGCAGTACTTC. It translates to CASKEGTGYYEQYF. The chain recombines TRBV7-8 with TRBJ2-7; 9 positions agree with TRBD1. The V gene end was trimmed by 7 bases and the J gene end by 3 bases; junction bases not matched to a gene: 7. CDR3 length equals 14 residues. CDR1 and CDR2 (germline): SGHVS, FQNEAQ.

This clone was observed once. The chain couples TRBV7-2 to TRBJ2-2; TRBD1 aligns across 10 bases. This CDR3 has 16 residues. J lost 6 bases, V lost 5 bases, and 9 bases had no gene match. From germline, CDR1 is SGHTA and CDR2 FQGNSA. The CDR3 region is CASSHPGTGVSGELFF. The DNA of the CDR3 is TGTGCCAGCAGCCACCCAGGGACAGGGGTTTCCGGGGAGCTGTTTTTT.

This clone was counted a few times. The chain is built from TRBV6-1 and TRBJ1-2; 7 bases line up with TRBD1. The germline CDR1 and CDR2 sequences are MNHNS and SASEGT. The CDR3 extends over 13 amino acids. V was pared by 8 bases and J by 2 bases, with 5 bases of the junction left unmatched. Here the CDR3 DNA reads TGTGCCAGCCAACAGGGGACCAACTATGGCTACACCTTC. This translates into CASQQGTNYGYTF.

This chain joins TRBV7-2 and TRBJ2-5, with 8 bases identical to TRBD2. The ends lost 5 bases at V and 1 base at J; junction bases unmatched: 6. Germline-derived CDR1 and CDR2 are SGHTA and FQGNSA. The CDR3 contains 15 residues. The CDR3 DNA reads TGTGCCAGCAGCCAGATAGCGGGAACCCAAGAGACCCAGTACTTC. It yields the protein CASSQIAGTQETQYF.

The table lists this clone with a count of one. This chain connects TRBV5-6 to TRBJ2-7; D is unresolved. The CDR3 has 15 residues. Germline V gene lookup returns CDR1 SGHDT and CDR2 YYEEEE. V lost 7 bases and J 0 bases, leaving 17 bases between the germline ends. The CDR3 loop is CASLPNFRSSYEQYF. CDR3 in DNA: TGTGCCAGCCTACCAAACTTCCGGAGCTCCTACGAGCAGTACTTC. The full variable domain, its missing parts supplied by reference TRBV5-6 and TRBJ2-7, is DAGVTQSPTHLIKTRGQQVTLRCSPKSGHDTVSWYQQALGQGPQFIFQYYEEEERQRGNFPDRFSGHQFPNYSSELNVNALLLGDSALYLCASLPNFRSSYEQYFGPGTRLTVT.

CDR3 sequence: CASSYRGGDQPQHF. The CDR3 nucleotides are TGTGCCAGCAGTTACCGCGGGGGCGATCAGCCCCAGCATTTT. The rearrangement links TRBV6-6 to TRBJ1-5, with D possibly matching TRBD1 (6 bases). Per the germline V gene, CDR1 is MNHNY and CDR2 is SVGAGI (reference sequence). The CDR3 spans 14 residues. Trimming left V 2 bases short and J 5 bases short, with 10 bases between.

This clone was counted a single time. The chain employs TRBV6-5 and TRBJ2-1; 9 bases are shared with TRBD2. With 4 bases clipped from V and 8 bases from J, the junction kept 9 bases outside the gene matches. The CDR3 sequence is 15 residues long. Looked up from germline, CDR1 is MNHEY and CDR2 is SVGAGI. The CDR3 DNA sequence: TGTGCCAGCAGTTTCTTAGCGGGAGTGGGGGATGAGCAGTTCTTC. Amino acid sequence: CASSFLAGVGDEQFF.

This rearrangement joins TRBV5-1 to TRBJ2-1; no clear D. The CDR3 contains 9 residues. Trimming took 7 bases from V and 7 from J, leaving 3 bases between them. Germline V lookup: CDR1 SGHRS, CDR2 YFSETQ. The CDR3 DNA reads as TGCGCCAGCGATAATGAGCAGTTCTTC. Encoded protein: CASDNEQFF.

The CDR3 DNA follows: TGCGCCAGCAGCCCACTTGACCCAGGCTCGGGCACCGGGGAGCTGTTTTTT. This codes for CASSPLDPGSGTGELFF. The genes are TRBV4-3 and TRBJ2-2, with no clear D. Germline CDR1 reads LGHNA; CDR2 reads YSLEER. The CDR3 loop spans 17 amino acids. The V end lost 4 bases, the J end lost 4 bases, and 19 bases lay between the germline ends.

The J gene is TRBJ1-1, the V gene TRBV10-3; TRBD1 matches 7 bases. In germline, CDR1 is ENHRY, CDR2 SYGVKD. The CDR3 consists of 16 residues. With V trimmed by 8 bases and J by 3 bases, 15 bases remained unmatched. The CDR3 here is CAIGRPRQGFDTEAFF. CDR3 nucleotide sequence: TGTGCCATCGGCCGCCCAAGACAGGGCTTCGACACTGAAGCTTTCTTT.

The V gene is TRBV7-9, the J gene TRBJ1-1; D not resolved. The CDR3 loop spans 15 amino acids. Between the trimmed V and J ends, which lost 6 bases and 3 bases, there was a span of 17 bases. CDR1 and CDR2 (germline): SEHNR, FQNEAQ (reference sequence). The CDR3 sequence: CASRARVGLDTEAFF. In nucleotides, the CDR3 is TGTGCCAGCAGAGCTAGGGTAGGGTTGGACACTGAAGCTTTCTTT.

This clone has just a few counts. J is TRBJ2-7 and V is TRBV4-1, with D unresolved. The CDR3 length is 14 residues. Germline assignment: CDR1 MGHRA and CDR2 YSYEKL. Trimming stripped 4 bases from V and 5 bases from J, with 15 bases between. The CDR3 DNA sequence: TGCGCCAGCAGCCCCTCGTCACTACGTGACGAGCAGTACTTC. Its translation is CASSPSSLRDEQYF.

The rearrangement links TRBV6-6 to TRBJ1-2; TRBD1 is a possible D gene (6 bases). Germline lookup yields CDR1 MNHNY and CDR2 SVGAGI (reference sequence). This CDR3 comprises 14 residues. V was cut by 8 bases and J by 2 bases, with 15 bases left in between. CDR3: CASGALGGNYGYTF. CDR3 DNA: TGTGCCAGCGGGGCTCTGGGGGGCAACTATGGCTACACCTTC.

This chain joins TRBV15 and TRBJ2-7, with D tentatively TRBD1 or TRBD2 (5 bases each). The CDR3 totals 16 residues. Trimming removed 0 bases at V and 0 bases at J, with 12 bases between. Germline V gene lookup returns CDR1 LNHNV and CDR2 YYDKDF (reference sequence). CDR3 nucleotide sequence: TGTGCCACCAGCAGAGATGGGGGACGGAACTCCTACGAGCAGTACTTC. The encoded protein is CATSRDGGRNSYEQYF. The full variable domain, in which reference TRBV15 and TRBJ2-7 provide the parts outside the CDR3, is DAMVIQNPRYQVTQFGKPVTLSCSQTLNHNVMYWYQQKSSQAPKLLFHYYDKDFNNEADTPDNFQSRRPNTSFCFLDIRSPGLGDTAMYLCATSRDGGRNSYEQYFGPGTRLTVT.

The chain couples TRBV12-5 to TRBJ1-5, with 7 bases that match TRBD1. V dropped 6 bases and J dropped 0; count of bases not matched to a gene: 8. CDR1 is LGHNT and CDR2 is FRNRAP in the germline V gene. This CDR3 has 16 residues. In nucleotides, the CDR3 is TGTGCTAGTGGAACTGGGACAGTTTATAGCAATCAGCCCCAGCATTTT. Translated, it gives CASGTGTVYSNQPQHF.

The J gene is TRBJ2-1, the V gene TRBV10-3; possibly TRBD2 for D (6 bases). Trimming cost V 2 bases and J 7 bases, with 9 bases left between them. The CDR3 is 13 amino acids. Germline assignment: CDR1 ENHRY and CDR2 SYGVKD. The CDR3 bases are TGTGCCATCAGTGAGAGCGGGTATAATGAGCAGTTCTTC. Encoded protein: CAISESGYNEQFF.

V usage is TRBV7-6 and J usage is TRBJ2-1, with 7 bases that match TRBD1. From germline, CDR1 is SGHVS and CDR2 FNYEAQ. The CDR3 covers 14 residues. Losses at the gene ends were 7 bases for V and 3 bases for J; bases not matched to a gene: 6. CDR3 loop: CASTGTAIYNEQFF. The CDR3 DNA reads TGTGCCAGCACCGGGACAGCTATCTACAATGAGCAGTTCTTC.

This sequence joins TRBV27 and TRBJ2-7; D is possibly TRBD2 (5 bases). Between the trimmed V and J ends, which lost 6 bases and 2 bases, there was a span of 14 bases. Germline V gene sequence: CDR1 MNHEY, CDR2 SMNVEV (reference sequence). The CDR3 covers 14 residues. The CDR3 DNA sequence: TGTGCCAGCAGGCCGCGCGGGTGGACCTACGAGCAGTACTTC. Residues: CASRPRGWTYEQYF.

V usage is TRBV9 and J usage is TRBJ2-1; TRBD2 matches at 7 bases. The CDR3 has 15 amino acids. The V gene end was trimmed by 4 bases and the J gene end by 0 bases; junction bases not matched to a gene: 4. Looked up from germline, CDR1 is SGDLS and CDR2 is YYNGEE. The DNA for the CDR3 is TGTGCCAGCAGCAAGGGCGGGAGCTCCTACAATGAGCAGTTCTTC. Translated, it gives CASSKGGSSYNEQFF.

The count of this clone is one. The chain carries TRBV15 and TRBJ1-1, with D perhaps matching TRBD1 (6 bases). This CDR3 spans 13 amino acids. Trimming removed 0 bases from V and 11 bases from J, with 13 bases in between. Germline V gives CDR1 LNHNV, CDR2 YYDKDF (reference sequence). CDR3 sequence: CATSREGHSRAFF. CDR3 DNA sequence: TGTGCCACCAGCAGAGAGGGACATTCCCGGGCTTTCTTT.

The chain is built from TRBV6-5 and TRBJ1-1, with D unresolved. From germline, CDR1 is MNHEY and CDR2 SVGAGI. The CDR3 length is 13 residues. V dropped 8 bases and J dropped 0 bases, with 10 bases sitting between them. CDR3 loop: CASGSTMNTEAFF. CDR3 DNA: TGTGCCAGCGGTAGTACAATGAACACTGAAGCTTTCTTT.

V gene TRBV18 combines with J gene TRBJ1-5; D is perhaps TRBD1 (5 bases). Trimming took 5 bases from V and 0 from J, leaving 11 bases between them. Germline CDR1 KGHSH, CDR2 LQKENI. This CDR3 comprises 15 residues. CDR3 bases: TGTGCCAGCTCAACGACAGTGAATAGCAATCAGCCCCAGCATTTT. Encoded protein: CASSTTVNSNQPQHF.

As for this clone: At one boundary the junction diverges from the germline segment, which might be a read error. The chain links TRBV7-9 to TRBJ2-3; 10 bases are shared with TRBD2. Germline V gene data show CDR1 as SEHNR and CDR2 as FQNEAQ (reference sequence). The CDR3 length is 15 residues. The CDR3: CASSLAGEYTDTQYF. DNA of the CDR3: TGTGCCAGCAGCCTAGCGGGAGAATACACAGATACGCAGTATTTT. The variable domain in full, with the rest retrieved from reference TRBV7-9 and TRBJ2-3, is DTGVSQNPRHKITKRGQNVTFRCDPISEHNRLYWYRQTLGQGPEFLTYFQNEAQLEKSRLLSDRFSAERPKGSFSTLEIQRTEQGDSAMYLCASSLAGEYTDTQYFGPGTRLTVL.